This TCR beta chain was recorded in a study of identical twins. All donors were healthy Caucasians. The V and J ends lost 2 bases and 9 bases, in that order; junction bases with no gene match: 16. Per the germline V gene, CDR1 is SGHDT and CDR2 is YYEEEE. The CDR3 loop spans 17 amino acids. Note on this clonotype: What it binds is not known.

Study-level findings and limits: Findings came from cross-sectional statistics, without long-term follow-up of donors.

TCRdb reanalysed the 5' RACE reads using MiXCR and keeps one entry per CDR3 protein. The data contain approximately 890,000 distinct CDR3 sequences, roughly an eighth of them singletons. These data also formed part of another study, on yellow fever vaccine responses in identical twins.

The genes are TRBV5-6 and TRBJ2-1; 8 positions match TRBD2. The sequencing input was PBMCs. This clonotype originated in a woman aged 18-29 years in good health. The CDR3 DNA sequence: TGTGCCAGCAGCTTTCGCCCCCAGGGGCTAGCGGGTAGTGAGCAGTTCTTC. It yields the protein CASSFRPQGLAGSEQFF.